This is a list of T cell receptor beta chains from one sample in a study of shared clonotypes between healthy human individuals. Profiling relied on immunoSEQ multiplex PCR, and the TCRdb table lists in-frame clones only, not all of them. The top ten clones hold more than 1.5% of a sample with around 720,000 clones, roughly 73% of them seen once. What was sequenced was memory CD4+ T cells sorted from blood. The receptors shown here come from a woman aged 25-40 years in good health. Each CDR3 is given with its conserved first and last residue. The D gene is left open where the match is weak. Rows may omit the clone size; those that give it use once, few, many or a size class.

>TRBV28|TRBD2|TRBJ2-1|-
CASSSSGSFDNEQFF
TGTGCCAGCAGTTCCAGCGGGAGTTTCGACAATGAGCAGTTCTTC
>TRBV19|TRBD1|TRBJ2-1|-
CASSSGTGALYNEQFF
TGTGCCAGTAGTTCCGGGACAGGGGCCCTATACAATGAGCAGTTCTTC
>TRBV30|TRBD2|TRBJ2-7|many
CAWSHPGLAGGSYEQYF
TGTGCCTGGAGCCACCCGGGACTAGCGGGAGGGTCCTACGAGCAGTACTTC
>TRBV25-1|TRBD1|TRBJ2-3|-
CASRGTGGDTQYF
TGTGCCAGCAGGGGGACAGGGGGAGATACGCAGTATTTT
>TRBV14|-|TRBJ2-3|-
CASSAGLTDTQYF
TGTGCCAGCAGCGCAGGACTGACAGATACGCAGTATTTT
>TRBV5-1|-|TRBJ2-3|-
CASSLAQGPSTDTQYF
TGCGCCAGCAGCTTGGCTCAGGGGCCCAGCACAGATACGCAGTATTTT
>TRBV11-3|TRBD1|TRBJ2-1|once
CASSPSGQGARNEQFF
TGTGCCAGCAGCCCCAGCGGACAGGGGGCGAGAAATGAGCAGTTCTTC
>TRBV6-5|TRBD1|TRBJ1-2|-
CASSYRRTGLDGYTF
TGTGCCAGCAGTTACCGCCGGACAGGGCTTGATGGCTACACCTTC
>TRBV5-1|-|TRBJ2-7|-
CASSLTPGPYEQYF
TGCGCCAGCAGCTTGACCCCCGGGCCCTACGAGCAGTACTTC
>TRBV4-2|-|TRBJ1-6|-
CASSQSRPGRANSPLHF
TGTGCCAGCAGCCAATCTCGGCCGGGAAGGGCCAATTCACCCCTCCACTTT
>TRBV7-2|-|TRBJ1-5|-
CASSSIIGSNQPQHF
TGTGCCAGCAGCTCGATTATTGGGAGCAATCAGCCCCAGCATTTT
>TRBV27|TRBD1|TRBJ2-3|-
CASAQSRDRGADTQYF
TGTGCCAGCGCACAAAGCCGGGACAGGGGCGCAGATACGCAGTATTTT
>TRBV5-6|TRBD2|TRBJ2-3|-
CASSLGLAASTDTQYF
TGTGCCAGCAGCCTGGGACTAGCGGCTAGCACAGATACGCAGTATTTT
>TRBV19|TRBD1|TRBJ1-1|-
CASSTRTGGAFF
TGTGCCAGTAGTACGAGGACAGGAGGGGCTTTCTTT
>TRBV12-5|-|TRBJ1-5|-
CASGPEGGPQHF
TGTGCTAGTGGTCCAGAGGGGGGTCCCCAGCATTTT
>TRBV27|TRBD2|TRBJ2-7|-
CASSSSGGTYEQYF
TGTGCCAGCAGCAGTAGCGGGGGCACCTACGAGCAGTACTTC
>TRBV5-1|TRBD1|TRBJ1-2|once
CASSSGTGYRGDGYTF
TGCGCCAGCAGCTCCGGGACAGGGTATAGAGGGGATGGCTACACCTTC
>TRBV15|-|TRBJ1-4|-
CATSSDVMGSINEKLFF
TGTGCCACCAGCAGTGATGTGATGGGAAGCATTAATGAAAAACTGTTTTTT
>TRBV7-9|-|TRBJ1-2|-
CASSLAGGYGYTF
TGTGCCAGCAGCTTAGCTGGGGGCTATGGCTACACCTTC
>TRBV19|TRBD2|TRBJ2-3|-
CASRSSGSTDTQYF
TGTGCCAGTAGGTCTAGCGGAAGCACAGATACGCAGTATTTT
>TRBV7-9|TRBD2|TRBJ2-6|-
CASSSGLAGGSSGANVLTF
TGTGCCAGCAGCTCGGGACTAGCGGGAGGAAGCTCTGGGGCCAACGTCCTGACTTTC
>TRBV5-4|TRBD2|TRBJ2-7|once
CASSLSAGGRYEQYF
TGTGCCAGCAGCTTGTCTGCGGGAGGGAGGTACGAGCAGTACTTC
>TRBV18|-|TRBJ2-7|-
CASSPSQGLTEQYF
TGTGCCAGCTCACCATCCCAGGGCCTTACCGAGCAGTACTTC
>TRBV6-5|TRBD1|TRBJ2-2|-
CASSRQGLMAGELFF
TGTGCCAGCAGTCGACAGGGTCTGATGGCCGGGGAGCTGTTTTTT
>TRBV5-1|TRBD1|TRBJ1-3|-
CASSLQGANSGNTIYF
TGCGCCAGCAGCTTACAGGGGGCAAACTCTGGAAACACCATATATTTT
>TRBV4-1|TRBD2|TRBJ2-1|-
CASSQLGLAGFNEQFF
TGCGCCAGCAGCCAACTTGGACTAGCGGGCTTCAATGAGCAGTTCTTC
>TRBV4-2|TRBD2|TRBJ2-7|-
CASSPGTSGVYEQYF
TGTGCCAGCAGCCCGGGGACTAGCGGGGTCTACGAGCAGTACTTC
>TRBV30|-|TRBJ1-5|-
CAWSTGHQPQHF
TGTGCCTGGAGTACAGGCCATCAGCCCCAGCATTTT
>TRBV27|TRBD1|TRBJ1-2|-
CASSRQGAQDGYTF
TGTGCCAGCAGCAGACAGGGGGCGCAGGATGGCTACACCTTC
>TRBV19|-|TRBJ1-4|-
CASSINSLGGTNEKLFF
TGTGCCAGTAGTATAAACAGTTTGGGCGGTACTAATGAAAAACTGTTTTTT
>TRBV5-1|TRBD1|TRBJ2-2|-
CASSLTLGTGATGELFF
TGCGCCAGCAGCTTAACGTTAGGGACAGGGGCCACCGGGGAGCTGTTTTTT
>TRBV9|TRBD2|TRBJ2-5|-
CASSVDRTAMTSGSKNQETQYF
TGTGCCAGCAGCGTAGATCGAACGGCAATGACTAGCGGGAGCAAGAACCAAGAGACCCAGTACTTC